This T cell receptor (beta chain) was documented in a study of shared clonotypes between healthy human individuals. About this clone: Its cognate antigen is unknown.

General study findings and limits: Naive subsets, compared against memory subsets, generally had larger estimated richness values. In having few donors, the study represented limited genetic and exposure-history diversity. Blood alone was sampled, and tissue repertoires likely differ.

The germline gives CDR1 MGHRA, CDR2 YSYEKL. This CDR3 contains 14 residues. V lost 6 bases to trimming and J lost 3 bases, with 12 bases between them. Using immunoSEQ multiplex PCR, the repertoire was profiled, and TCRdb retains in-frame clones only, with some absent. The sample yields some 700,000 clones, 90% seen once. The clonotype was recovered from a young man in good health. Some clones in this sample may be carry-over from other donors' samples. The chain combines TRBV4-1 with TRBJ2-1; possible D gene TRBD1, 5 bases. The sequencing input was memory CD8+ T cells from PBMCs. The subset denotes: CD45RO+ cells pooled with CCR7-negative TemRA cells. The DNA for the CDR3 is TGCGCCAGCAGTCGACAGAACCTCTACAATGAGCAGTTCTTC. Protein: CASSRQNLYNEQFF.